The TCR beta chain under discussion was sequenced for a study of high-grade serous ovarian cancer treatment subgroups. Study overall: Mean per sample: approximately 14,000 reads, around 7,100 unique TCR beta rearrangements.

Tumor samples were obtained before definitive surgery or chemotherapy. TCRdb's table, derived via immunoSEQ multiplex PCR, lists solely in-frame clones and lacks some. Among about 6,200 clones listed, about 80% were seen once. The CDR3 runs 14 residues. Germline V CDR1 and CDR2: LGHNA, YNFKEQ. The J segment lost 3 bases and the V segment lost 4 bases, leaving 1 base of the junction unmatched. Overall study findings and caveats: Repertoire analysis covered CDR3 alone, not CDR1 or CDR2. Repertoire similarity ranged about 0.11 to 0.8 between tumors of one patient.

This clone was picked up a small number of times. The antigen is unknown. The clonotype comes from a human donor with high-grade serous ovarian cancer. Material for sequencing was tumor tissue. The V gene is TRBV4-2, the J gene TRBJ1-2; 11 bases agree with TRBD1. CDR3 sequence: CASSRTGGDYGYTF. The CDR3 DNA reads TGTGCCAGCAGCCGGACAGGGGGCGACTATGGCTACACCTTC.